A selection of T cell receptor beta chains follows, all from one sample in a study of T cells in Graves' hyperthyroidism and ophthalmopathy. In TCRdb, the multiplex PCR reads were re-called with MiXCR into one record per CDR3 protein. Of approximately 630,000 distinct CDR3 sequences listed, about 16% are singletons. Sequencing used blood. These receptors were taken from a woman younger than 45 with Graves' hyperthyroidism. CDR3s include the opening cysteine and the closing phenylalanine or tryptophan. D genes are given only for firm matches. A clone size is listed for some rows: how often the clone was seen (once, few, many), or a class if it is expanded.

v_call: TRBV5-5; clone_size: few; d_call: -; j_call: TRBJ1-4; cdr3_nt: TGTGCCGGCAGCGCAGCCTCAACTAATGAAAAACTGTTTTTT; cdr3_aa: CAGSAASTNEKLFF
v_call: TRBV12-3/TRBV12-4; clone_size: -; d_call: TRBD2; j_call: TRBJ2-1; cdr3_nt: TGTGCCAGCAGTTCCGGGACTAGCGGAGACTACAATGAGCAGTTCTTC; cdr3_aa: CASSSGTSGDYNEQFF
v_call: TRBV5-1; clone_size: -; d_call: -; j_call: TRBJ2-7; cdr3_nt: TGCGCCAGCAGCTTTGAGGGGCACGAGCAGTACTTC; cdr3_aa: CASSFEGHEQYF
v_call: TRBV2; clone_size: many; d_call: -; j_call: TRBJ1-2; cdr3_nt: TGTGCCAGCAGTGATGTGGGAAGGGATCACTATGGCTACACCTTC; cdr3_aa: CASSDVGRDHYGYTF
v_call: TRBV20-1; clone_size: many; d_call: -; j_call: TRBJ2-5; cdr3_nt: TGCAGTGCTAGAGGGACTTTGAGGGAGACCCAGTACTTC; cdr3_aa: CSARGTLRETQYF
v_call: TRBV20-1; clone_size: -; d_call: TRBD2; j_call: TRBJ2-2; cdr3_nt: TGCAGTGCTAGAGATGGGGGACTAGCGGGACCCGGGGAGCTGTTTTTT; cdr3_aa: CSARDGGLAGPGELFF
v_call: TRBV29-1; clone_size: many; d_call: -; j_call: TRBJ1-1; cdr3_nt: TGCAGCGTTGATTATCGGACGAACACTGAAGCTTTCTTT; cdr3_aa: CSVDYRTNTEAFF
v_call: TRBV28; clone_size: many; d_call: TRBD1; j_call: TRBJ1-2; cdr3_nt: TGTGCCAGCAGTACCCCGGACAGGTTGGAGGGCTACACCTTC; cdr3_aa: CASSTPDRLEGYTF
v_call: TRBV19; clone_size: -; d_call: TRBD1; j_call: TRBJ2-2; cdr3_nt: TGTGCCAGTAGCATGACAGGGCCCGGGGAGCTGTTTTTT; cdr3_aa: CASSMTGPGELFF
v_call: TRBV28; clone_size: many; d_call: -; j_call: TRBJ2-1; cdr3_nt: TGTGCCAGCAGTACTAGCATACGGCAGTTCTTC; cdr3_aa: CASSTSIRQFF
v_call: TRBV12-3/TRBV12-4; clone_size: few; d_call: -; j_call: TRBJ1-2; cdr3_nt: TGTGCCACCCAGATATTCTATGGCTACACCTTC; cdr3_aa: CATQIFYGYTF
v_call: TRBV11-2; clone_size: many; d_call: TRBD2; j_call: TRBJ2-1; cdr3_nt: TGTGCCAGCAGTACTCAGTACGGGAGGGATGAGCAGTTCTTC; cdr3_aa: CASSTQYGRDEQFF
v_call: TRBV20-1; clone_size: many; d_call: -; j_call: TRBJ2-5; cdr3_nt: TGCAGTGCTAGAGCCCGCGACAGGATTCCCTTTCAAGAGACCCAGTACTTC; cdr3_aa: CSARARDRIPFQETQYF